A selection of T cell receptor beta chains follows, all from one sample in a study of T-cell reconstitution after alpha-beta-depleted transplantation in children. TCRdb used MiXCR to reprocess the PCR reads, holding one entry per CDR3 protein. The sample shows hundreds of thousands of distinct CDR3 sequences, about 16% of them seen only once. The material sequenced was PBMCs from the stem cell graft donor, taken from the stem cell graft. The receptor source for this set is a human donor who donated a stem cell graft to a child with acute lymphoblastic leukemia. The CDR3 runs from the conserved cysteine through the conserved F or W. A D gene is named only where the DNA matches it firmly. Clone size is shown for a subset of rows, as once, few, many or a class of expanded clone.

CDR3 length,clone size,D gene,J gene,V gene,CDR3 DNA,CDR3 protein
15,NA,TRBD1,TRBJ2-3,TRBV10-3,TGTGCCATCAGTCCGACAGGGGGAAGCACAGATACGCAGTATTTT,CAISPTGGSTDTQYF
16,NA,TRBD2,TRBJ2-5,TRBV4-1,TGCGCCAGCAGCCAAGTTCACGGGAGGGCCATAGAGACCCAGTACTTC,CASSQVHGRAIETQYF
14,few,NA,TRBJ1-5,TRBV12-3/TRBV12-4,TGTGCCAGCAGGGATCAAATTAGCAATCAGCCCCAGCATTTT,CASRDQISNQPQHF
16,NA,TRBD1,TRBJ2-4,TRBV27,TGTGCCAGCACTCCAGGGGGGGGGACAGGGGACAACATTCAGTACTTC,CASTPGGGTGDNIQYF
16,NA,NA,TRBJ2-7,TRBV4-1,TGCGCCAGCAGCCTGCAAGTGGGGGGAAGCTCCTACGAGCAGTACTTC,CASSLQVGGSSYEQYF
10,NA,NA,TRBJ2-1,TRBV20-1,TGCAGTGCTATTCGTTATGAGCAGTTCTTC,CSAIRYEQFF
13,few,NA,TRBJ2-7,TRBV7-2,TGTGCCAGCAGCTTAGATCGATTGGGCGAGCAGTACTTC,CASSLDRLGEQYF
15,NA,TRBD2,TRBJ2-3,TRBV24-1,TGTGCCACCAGTGATTCGCGCGGGACTAGCGGGAGTCAGTATTTT,CATSDSRGTSGSQYF
15,NA,NA,TRBJ2-7,TRBV3-1,TGTGCCAGCAGCCAAGGACCTTGGGGGGCCTACGAGCAGTACTTC,CASSQGPWGAYEQYF
16,NA,TRBD2,TRBJ2-7,TRBV11-2,TGTGCCAGCAGCTTGCCCGGGACTAGCGGGACCTACGAGCAGTACTTC,CASSLPGTSGTYEQYF
13,few,NA,TRBJ2-3,TRBV27,TGTGCCAGCAGTTTTTTTCGCACAGATACGCAGTATTTT,CASSFFRTDTQYF
13,NA,TRBD2,TRBJ2-1,TRBV20-1,TGCAGTGCTCCCGGGACTAGCGGCAATGAGCAGTTCTTC,CSAPGTSGNEQFF
14,NA,TRBD2,TRBJ2-7,TRBV27,TGTGCCAGCAGTTCCGTAGCGGGAGTCTACGAGCAGTACTTC,CASSSVAGVYEQYF
17,NA,TRBD2,TRBJ2-2,TRBV20-1,TGCAGTGCTAGAGTACCCAGGACTAGCGTTTACACCGGGGAGCTGTTTTTT,CSARVPRTSVYTGELFF
14,NA,NA,TRBJ1-1,TRBV3-1,TGTGCCAGCAGCCCTGATCCCACGAACACTGAAGCTTTCTTT,CASSPDPTNTEAFF
16,NA,TRBD1,TRBJ1-6,TRBV29-1,TGCAGCGTTCCAACCGCCGGGACAGGGATAGGTTCACCCCTCCACTTT,CSVPTAGTGIGSPLHF
14,NA,TRBD2,TRBJ2-7,TRBV12-3/TRBV12-4,TGTGCCAGCAGTTTCGTTAGCGGGAGGTACGAGCAGTACTTC,CASSFVSGRYEQYF
14,few,TRBD1,TRBJ2-5,TRBV5-1,TGCGCCAGCAGCTATACAGGGGGCGGAGAGACCCAGTACTTC,CASSYTGGGETQYF
21,NA,NA,TRBJ1-1,TRBV11-2,TGTGCCAGCAGCCTCCTTGGCTCATTAGGGGTCCCAGGAAACATGAACACTGAAGCTTTCTTT,CASSLLGSLGVPGNMNTEAFF
14,few,NA,TRBJ2-7,TRBV4-2,TGTGCCAGCAGCCCAAGGGTGAACTCCTACGAGCAGTACTTC,CASSPRVNSYEQYF
14,NA,TRBD1,TRBJ1-5,TRBV7-9,TGTGCCAGCAGCGCAACAGGGGAGGGTCAGCCCCAGCATTTT,CASSATGEGQPQHF
14,many,TRBD2,TRBJ2-1,TRBV20-1,TGCAGTGCTAGCGGGACTAGCGGGAGCAATGAGCAGTTCTTC,CSASGTSGSNEQFF
16,NA,TRBD2,TRBJ2-7,TRBV3-1,TGTGCCAGCAGCCATACGTGGACTAGCGGGCCTAAGGAGCAGTACTTC,CASSHTWTSGPKEQYF
15,few,TRBD1,TRBJ2-7,TRBV29-1,TGCAGCGTTGAAGTACCGGGACAGAGCTCCTACGAGCAGTACTTC,CSVEVPGQSSYEQYF